The rows below give T cell receptor beta chains drawn from one sample of a study of blood T cell repertoires in COVID-19. Sequencing used immunoSEQ multiplex PCR; TCRdb keeps in-frame clones, though not all of them. The repertoire holds roughly 120,000 clones, with around 76% as singletons. Source material: peripheral blood. All receptors derive from a man older than 75 with COVID-19, enrolled during active disease. The CDR3 runs from the conserved cysteine through the conserved F or W. A D gene is named only where the DNA matches it firmly. Not every row has a clone size; where given, it reads once, few, many or a size class.

NA	TRBJ1-5	TRBV27	17	TRBD1	TGTGCCAGCAGTTTATCGGGGCGACAGGGAGTGGGCCAGCCCCAGCATTTT	CASSLSGRQGVGQPQHF
NA	TRBJ1-5	TRBV6-1	17	TRBD1	TGTGCCAGCAGTGAAGGGGGGACAGGGAATAGCAATCAGCCCCAGCATTTT	CASSEGGTGNSNQPQHF
few	TRBJ1-6	TRBV15	14	NA	TGTGCCACTCGACTAATGGACAGCAATTCACCCCTCCACTTT	CATRLMDSNSPLHF
NA	TRBJ1-1	TRBV29-1	13	NA	TGCAGCGTTGACACGGCGGGGGGAGCTGAAGCTTTCTTT	CSVDTAGGAEAFF
few	TRBJ1-1	TRBV7-9	16	NA	TGTGCCAGCAGCTTAGGGTCGGGGGAATTGAACACTGAAGCTTTCTTT	CASSLGSGELNTEAFF
NA	TRBJ2-7	TRBV6-6	16	TRBD2	TGTGCCAGCCTGGAGGGTCATGTCGGGAGGGCGGGCGAGCAGTACTTC	CASLEGHVGRAGEQYF
NA	TRBJ1-5	TRBV27	15	NA	TGTGCCAGCAGTTTATCGGGACACTCAAGGCAGCCCCAGCATTTT	CASSLSGHSRQPQHF
many	TRBJ2-7	TRBV2	12	NA	TGTGCCAGCAGTTTCACAGGGTACGAGCAGTACTTC	CASSFTGYEQYF
few	TRBJ2-7	TRBV5-1	17	TRBD2	TGCGCCAGCAGCAGCCCCCGGACTAGCGGTTACTCCTACGAGCAGTACTTC	CASSSPRTSGYSYEQYF
NA	TRBJ1-3	TRBV28	13	TRBD1	TGTGCCACCACCAGGGGGCCTGGAAACACCATATATTTT	CATTRGPGNTIYF
NA	TRBJ2-3	TRBV6-5	13	NA	TGTGCCAGCAGTTCCCCGGGTATTGATACGCAGTATTTT	CASSSPGIDTQYF
NA	TRBJ2-7	TRBV7-6	16	TRBD1	TGTGCCAGCAGCTTAGTATCCGGGACAGGGGGTGGCGAGCAGTACTTC	CASSLVSGTGGGEQYF
NA	TRBJ2-5	TRBV10-3	15	NA	TGTGCCATCAGTCCTACGGACGGGGTTCGAGAGACCCAGTACTTC	CAISPTDGVRETQYF
few	TRBJ1-5	TRBV4-2	12	NA	TGTGCCAGCAGCCAAGGGGGCCAGCCCCAGCATTTT	CASSQGGQPQHF
few	TRBJ1-3	TRBV29-1	13	TRBD1	TGCAGCGCCCGGACAGGGTCTGGAAACACCATATATTTT	CSARTGSGNTIYF
NA	TRBJ2-4	TRBV6-2/TRBV6-3	15	TRBD2	TGTGCCAGCAGTTATGGGGGGGACGGGAAAAACATTCAGTACTTC	CASSYGGDGKNIQYF
few	TRBJ1-1	TRBV28	13	NA	TGTGCCAGCAGTCGGGGGATGAACACTGAAGCTTTCTTT	CASSRGMNTEAFF
once	TRBJ1-1	TRBV7-2	16	TRBD1	TGTGCCAGCAGCGCCCGCAATCAGGGGGCCGGGACTGAAGCTTTCTTT	CASSARNQGAGTEAFF
NA	TRBJ2-1	TRBV24-1	17	TRBD2	TGTGCCACCAGTGATCCCGGACCGGGACTAGCGGGTAATGAGCAGTTCTTC	CATSDPGPGLAGNEQFF
NA	TRBJ2-3	TRBV9	15	NA	TGTGCCAGCGCGGCGGAGGGAGGACCCCCAGATACGCAGTATTTT	CASAAEGGPPDTQYF
NA	TRBJ2-3	TRBV13	16	NA	TGTGCCAGCAGCTCCCGGGAGACGGAGATCCCAGATACGCAGTATTTT	CASSSRETEIPDTQYF
NA	TRBJ2-7	TRBV11-2	15	NA	TGTGCCAGCAGCTTAGAGAAGAGAGATCCCTACGAGCAGTACTTC	CASSLEKRDPYEQYF
NA	TRBJ2-7	TRBV9	13	NA	TGTGCCAGCGGGTCCCGGAGATCGGCCGAGCAGTACTTC	CASGSRRSAEQYF
NA	TRBJ1-5	TRBV7-9	17	NA	TGTGCCAGCAGCTTAGAGAGGGGGATGGCTGGTAATAAGCCCCAGCATTTT	CASSLERGMAGNKPQHF
NA	TRBJ2-7	TRBV28	15	TRBD2	TGTGCCAGCAGTCCGTGGACTAGCGGGAAGTACGAGCAGTACTTC	CASSPWTSGKYEQYF
once	TRBJ1-6	TRBV2	15	NA	TGTGCCAGCAGTGTGGACAGAACCTATAATTCACCCCTCCACTTT	CASSVDRTYNSPLHF
NA	TRBJ2-7	TRBV11-2	15	NA	TGTGCCAGCAGCTTAGTAGGAGGGGAGCGGTACGAGCAGTACTTC	CASSLVGGERYEQYF
NA	TRBJ1-2	TRBV4-1	15	TRBD1	TGCGCCAGCAGCCCAAGGACAGGAATATTGCATGGCTACACCTTC	CASSPRTGILHGYTF
NA	TRBJ2-3	TRBV7-9	15	TRBD2	TGTGCCAGCAGCCTCGCGTCGGGAGGGCCAGATACGCAGTATTTT	CASSLASGGPDTQYF
few	TRBJ2-7	TRBV7-8	16	TRBD1	TGTGCCAGCAGCTTAGAGGCAGGGGGCTTTTCCTACGAGCAGTACTTC	CASSLEAGGFSYEQYF
few	TRBJ1-2	TRBV28	12	TRBD1	TGTGCCAGCCTTAGACAGGGTAATGGCTACACCTTC	CASLRQGNGYTF
few	TRBJ2-7	TRBV13	15	TRBD2	TGTGCCAGCAGACGGAGCGGGATTAGCTCCTACGAGCAGTACTTC	CASRRSGISSYEQYF
NA	TRBJ2-7	TRBV7-9	16	TRBD2	TGTGCCAGCAGCCTCGAGTCGGGGAGGGACTCCTACGAGCAGTACTTC	CASSLESGRDSYEQYF
NA	TRBJ2-1	TRBV6-4	17	NA	TGTGCCAGCAGTGAGTTCGGAGGGCATGGCTCCTACAATGAGCAGTTCTTC	CASSEFGGHGSYNEQFF
NA	TRBJ2-5	TRBV7-3	15	TRBD2	TGTGCCAGCAGCTTAGGAGGGAGGCGGGGGGAGACCCAGTACTTC	CASSLGGRRGETQYF
NA	TRBJ2-1	TRBV15	18	TRBD1	TGTGCCACCAGCAGAGATCGGGGCCGGGACAGGGGGGCAAATGAGCAGTTCTTC	CATSRDRGRDRGANEQFF
NA	TRBJ1-1	TRBV18	14	NA	TGTGCCAGCTCGTCCCGACAGGAGAACACTGAAGCTTTCTTT	CASSSRQENTEAFF
few	TRBJ2-1	TRBV19	13	TRBD2	TGTGCCAGTAGTGGGCTAGCGGGAGCTGAGCAGTTCTTC	CASSGLAGAEQFF
few	TRBJ2-5	TRBV24-1	16	NA	TGTGCCACCAGTGACCTAGGACAACCGGAGGGCGAGACCCAGTACTTC	CATSDLGQPEGETQYF
NA	TRBJ2-7	TRBV4-1	19	TRBD2	TGCGCCAGCAGCCAAGAGCCATTCGTACTAGCGGGAGGATTCTACGAGCAGTACTTC	CASSQEPFVLAGGFYEQYF
NA	TRBJ1-5	TRBV6-5	13	TRBD1	TGTGCCAGCACGGACAGGGAGGGTCAGCCCCAGCATTTT	CASTDREGQPQHF
few	TRBJ1-2	TRBV3-1/TRBV3-2	12	NA	TGTGCCAGCAGCCATGAAGGGAGCGGCTACACCTTC	CASSHEGSGYTF
NA	TRBJ2-7	TRBV3-1/TRBV3-2	13	TRBD2	TGTGCCAGCAGCCCTAGCGGAACCTACGAGCAGTACTTC	CASSPSGTYEQYF
NA	TRBJ2-7	TRBV28	16	TRBD2	TGTGCCAGCAGCCCTCCCGGGACTAGCGGGACCTACGAGCAGTACTTC	CASSPPGTSGTYEQYF
NA	TRBJ2-7	TRBV19	14	NA	TGTGCCAGTAGTATGGGCAGGGGATTGGGCGAGCAGTACTTC	CASSMGRGLGEQYF
NA	TRBJ2-5	TRBV2	14	TRBD2	TGTGCCAGCAGTCGAAATCTAGCGGGGGAGACCCAGTACTTC	CASSRNLAGETQYF
few	TRBJ2-3	TRBV28	13	TRBD1	TGTGCCAGCAGGACAGGGGGCGCAGATACGCAGTATTTT	CASRTGGADTQYF
NA	TRBJ2-2	TRBV7-8	16	NA	TGTGCCAGCAGCCCGCAACCTAGGAACCAGATCGGGGAGCTGTTTTTT	CASSPQPRNQIGELFF
few	TRBJ2-1	TRBV6-6	13	TRBD1	TGTGCCAGCAGTTGGACAGGAACGAATGAGCAGTTCTTC	CASSWTGTNEQFF
NA	TRBJ1-2	TRBV11-1	14	NA	TGTGCCAGCAGCCCGGCGGCTCTGAACTATGGCTACACCTTC	CASSPAALNYGYTF
NA	TRBJ1-5	TRBV7-8	15	NA	TGTGCCAGCAGCTTAAGGACAGATAGCAATCAGCCCCAGCATTTT	CASSLRTDSNQPQHF
few	TRBJ2-1	TRBV11-3	16	TRBD2	TGTGCCAGCAGCTTAGATCGAATAGCGGGGTGGAATGAGCAGTTCTTC	CASSLDRIAGWNEQFF
few	TRBJ2-5	TRBV28	15	TRBD1	TGTGCCAGCAGTACGACGGACAGGGGCCAAGAGACCCAGTACTTC	CASSTTDRGQETQYF
NA	TRBJ2-3	TRBV7-7	13	NA	TGTGCTAGCAGCTTGGGCTTCACAGATACGCAGTATTTT	CASSLGFTDTQYF
NA	TRBJ2-1	TRBV7-9	16	NA	TGTGCCAGCAGCTTACGCGGAGGGCCCTCCTACAATGAGCAGTTCTTC	CASSLRGGPSYNEQFF
NA	TRBJ2-7	TRBV19	13	TRBD2	TGTGCCAGTAGTCCCCGACTAGCATACGAGCAGTACTTC	CASSPRLAYEQYF
NA	TRBJ2-7	TRBV18	15	NA	TGTGCCAGCTCACCACCTGAGGGTCGGTCCTACGAGCAGTACTTC	CASSPPEGRSYEQYF
few	TRBJ2-7	TRBV28	14	TRBD1	TGTGCCAGCAGTTTCGGGACAGGGTTGTGGGAGCAGTACTTC	CASSFGTGLWEQYF
NA	TRBJ1-1	TRBV29-1	13	TRBD1	TGCAGCGTCGACCTCAGGGGGCGAGCTGAAGCTTTCTTT	CSVDLRGRAEAFF